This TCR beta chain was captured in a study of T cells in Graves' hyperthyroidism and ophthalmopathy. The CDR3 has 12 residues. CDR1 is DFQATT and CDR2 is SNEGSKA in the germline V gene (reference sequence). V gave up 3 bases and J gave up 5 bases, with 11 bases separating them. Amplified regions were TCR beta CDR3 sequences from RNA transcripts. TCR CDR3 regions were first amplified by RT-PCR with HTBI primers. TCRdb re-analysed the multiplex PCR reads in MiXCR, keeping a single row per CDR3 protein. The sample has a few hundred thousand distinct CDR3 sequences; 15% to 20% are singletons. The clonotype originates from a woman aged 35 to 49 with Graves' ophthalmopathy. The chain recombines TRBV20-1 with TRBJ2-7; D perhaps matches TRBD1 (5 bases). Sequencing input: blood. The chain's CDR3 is CSASLRADEQYF. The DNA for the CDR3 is TGCAGTGCTAGTCTCAGGGCGGACGAGCAGTACTTC.